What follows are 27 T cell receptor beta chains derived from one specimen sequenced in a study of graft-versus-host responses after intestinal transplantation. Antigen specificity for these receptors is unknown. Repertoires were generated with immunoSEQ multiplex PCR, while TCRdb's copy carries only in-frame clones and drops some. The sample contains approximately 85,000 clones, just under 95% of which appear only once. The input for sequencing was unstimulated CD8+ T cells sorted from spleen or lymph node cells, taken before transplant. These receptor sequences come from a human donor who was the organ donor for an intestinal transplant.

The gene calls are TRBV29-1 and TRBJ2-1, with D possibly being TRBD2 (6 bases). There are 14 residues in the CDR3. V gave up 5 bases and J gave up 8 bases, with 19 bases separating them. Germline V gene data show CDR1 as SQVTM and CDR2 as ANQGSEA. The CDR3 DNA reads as TGCAGCGTTCCTGGATGGGCGGGACCGGATGAGCAGTTCTTC. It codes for CSVPGWAGPDEQFF.

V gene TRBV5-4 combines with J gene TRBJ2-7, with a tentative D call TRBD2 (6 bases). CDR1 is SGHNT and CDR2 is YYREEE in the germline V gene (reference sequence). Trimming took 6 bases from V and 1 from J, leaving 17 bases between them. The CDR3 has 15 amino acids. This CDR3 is CASTIGPGDSYEQYF. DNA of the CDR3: TGTGCCAGCACCATAGGTCCGGGAGATTCCTACGAGCAGTACTTC. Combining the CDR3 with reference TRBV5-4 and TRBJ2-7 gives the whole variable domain ETGVTQSPTHLIKTRGQQVTLRCSSQSGHNTVSWYQQALGQGPQFIFQYYREEENGRGNFPPRFSGLQFPNYSSELNVNALELDDSALYLCASTIGPGDSYEQYFGPGTRLTVT.

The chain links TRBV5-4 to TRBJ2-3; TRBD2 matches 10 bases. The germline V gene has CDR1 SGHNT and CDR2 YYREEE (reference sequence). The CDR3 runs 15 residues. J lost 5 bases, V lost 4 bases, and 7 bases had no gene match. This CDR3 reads CASSPPAGGRDTQYF. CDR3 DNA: TGTGCCAGCAGCCCCCCAGCGGGGGGGCGAGATACGCAGTATTTT.

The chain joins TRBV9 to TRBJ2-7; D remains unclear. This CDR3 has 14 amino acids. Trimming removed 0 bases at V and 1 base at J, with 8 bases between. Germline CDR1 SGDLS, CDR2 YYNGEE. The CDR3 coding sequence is TGTGCCAGCAGCGTAGAACTATTGTCCTACGAGCAGTACTTC. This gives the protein CASSVELLSYEQYF. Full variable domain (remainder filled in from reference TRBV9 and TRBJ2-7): DSGVTQTPKHLITATGQRVTLRCSPRSGDLSVYWYQQSLDQGLQFLIQYYNGEERAKGNILERFSAQQFPDLHSELNLSSLELGDSALYFCASSVELLSYEQYFGPGTRLTVT.

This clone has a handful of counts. The CDR3 region has the DNA TGTGCCAGCAGTTTTAGCGGACTGAACACCGGGGAGCTGTTTTTT. Its protein product is CASSFSGLNTGELFF. This rearrangement joins TRBV6-5 to TRBJ2-2; a weak D match, TRBD2 (6 bases). Germline V gene data show CDR1 as MNHEY and CDR2 as SVGAGI. The V end was cut by 4 bases, the J end by 1 base, with 10 bases between. The CDR3 length is 15 residues.

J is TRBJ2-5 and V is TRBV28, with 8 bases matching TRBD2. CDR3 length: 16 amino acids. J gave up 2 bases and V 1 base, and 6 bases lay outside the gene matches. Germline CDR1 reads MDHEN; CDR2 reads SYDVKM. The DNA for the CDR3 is TGTGCCAGCAGTTTATTCGGACTAGCAGATCAAGAGACCCAGTACTTC. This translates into CASSLFGLADQETQYF.

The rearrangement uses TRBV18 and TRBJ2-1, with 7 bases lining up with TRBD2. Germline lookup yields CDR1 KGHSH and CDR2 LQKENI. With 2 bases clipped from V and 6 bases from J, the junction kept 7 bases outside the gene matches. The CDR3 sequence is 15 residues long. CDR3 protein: CASSPDGASGNEQFF. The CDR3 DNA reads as TGTGCCAGCTCACCAGATGGGGCTAGCGGCAATGAGCAGTTCTTC.

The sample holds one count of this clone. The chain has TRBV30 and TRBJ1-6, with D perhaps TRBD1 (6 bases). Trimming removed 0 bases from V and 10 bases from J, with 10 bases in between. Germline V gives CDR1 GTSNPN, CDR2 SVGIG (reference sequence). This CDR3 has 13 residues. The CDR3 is CAWSVQGRSPLHF. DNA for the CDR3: TGTGCCTGGAGTGTACAGGGCCGATCACCCCTCCACTTT.

CDR3 nucleotide sequence: TGTGCCAGCAGCTCCCTAAAGGGGGACACTGAAGCTTTCTTT. Translated: CASSSLKGDTEAFF. The V and J genes are TRBV13 and TRBJ1-1; D is perhaps TRBD1 (6 bases). V lost 4 bases to trimming and J lost 3 bases, with 12 bases between them. Looked up from germline, CDR1 is PRHDT and CDR2 is FYEKMQ (reference sequence). The CDR3 has 14 amino acids.

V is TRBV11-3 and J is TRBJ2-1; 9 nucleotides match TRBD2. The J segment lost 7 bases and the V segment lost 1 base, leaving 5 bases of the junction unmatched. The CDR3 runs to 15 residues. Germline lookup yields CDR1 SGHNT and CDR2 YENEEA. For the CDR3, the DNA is TGTGCCAGCAGCTTAGTAGCGGGAGCGGGGAATGAGCAGTTCTTC. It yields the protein CASSLVAGAGNEQFF.

CDR3 DNA: TGTGCCAGCGAATTAGGCGGGGAGAACAATGAGCAGTTCTTC. Protein sequence: CASELGGENNEQFF. This chain connects TRBV6-5 to TRBJ2-1, with a tentative D call TRBD2 (6 bases). Deletions cut 8 bases from V and 5 bases from J, with 16 bases between. The CDR3 contains 14 residues. The V gene's germline CDR1 is MNHEY and CDR2 SVGAGI.

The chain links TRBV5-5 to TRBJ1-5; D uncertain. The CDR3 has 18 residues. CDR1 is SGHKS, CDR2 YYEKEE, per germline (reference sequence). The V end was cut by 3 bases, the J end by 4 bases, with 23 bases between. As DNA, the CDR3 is TGTGCCAGCAGCTGGAGCGGGGAATATGAAGAGTCTAATCAGCCCCAGCATTTT. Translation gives CASSWSGEYEESNQPQHF. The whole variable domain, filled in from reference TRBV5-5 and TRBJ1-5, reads DAGVTQSPTHLIKTRGQQVTLRCSPISGHKSVSWYQQVLGQGPQFIFQYYEKEERGRGNFPDRFSARQFPNYSSELNVNALLLGDSALYLCASSWSGEYEESNQPQHFGDGTRLSIL.

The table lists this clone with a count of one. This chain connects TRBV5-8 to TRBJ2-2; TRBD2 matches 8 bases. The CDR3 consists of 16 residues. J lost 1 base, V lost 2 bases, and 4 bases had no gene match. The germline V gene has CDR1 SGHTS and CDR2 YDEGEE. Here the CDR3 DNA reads TGTGCCAGCAGCTTAACAAGCGGGAGGAACACCGGGGAGCTGTTTTTT. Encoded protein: CASSLTSGRNTGELFF.

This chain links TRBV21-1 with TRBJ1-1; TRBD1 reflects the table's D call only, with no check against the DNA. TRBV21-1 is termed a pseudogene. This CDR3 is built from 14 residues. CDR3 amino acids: CASSKGDKNTEAFF. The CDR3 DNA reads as TGTGCCAGCAGCAAAGGGGACAAGAACACTGAAGCTTTCTTT.

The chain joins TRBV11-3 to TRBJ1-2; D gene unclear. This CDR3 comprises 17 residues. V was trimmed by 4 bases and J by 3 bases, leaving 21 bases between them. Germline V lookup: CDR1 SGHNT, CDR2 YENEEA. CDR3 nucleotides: TGTGCCAGCAGCTATACGACCAGGTCTTTAAGATACTATGGCTACACCTTC. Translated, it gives CASSYTTRSLRYYGYTF.

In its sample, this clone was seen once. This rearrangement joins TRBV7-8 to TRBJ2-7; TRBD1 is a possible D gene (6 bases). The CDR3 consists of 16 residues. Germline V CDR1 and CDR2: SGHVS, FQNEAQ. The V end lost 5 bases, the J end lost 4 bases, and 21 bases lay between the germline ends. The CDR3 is CASSPPLRYRVYEQYF. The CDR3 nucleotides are TGTGCCAGCAGCCCCCCTCTGAGATACAGGGTATACGAGCAGTACTTC.

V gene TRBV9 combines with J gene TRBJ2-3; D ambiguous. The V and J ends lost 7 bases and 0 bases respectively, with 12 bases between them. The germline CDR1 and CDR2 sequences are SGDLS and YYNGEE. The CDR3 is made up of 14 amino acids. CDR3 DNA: TGTGCCAGCGGCACGACAACTAGCACAGATACGCAGTATTTT. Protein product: CASGTTTSTDTQYF.

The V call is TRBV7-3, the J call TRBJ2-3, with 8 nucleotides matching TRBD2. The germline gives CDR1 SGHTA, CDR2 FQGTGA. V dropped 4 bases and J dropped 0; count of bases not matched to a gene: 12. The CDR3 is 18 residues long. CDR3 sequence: CASSSLAGWKLSTDTQYF. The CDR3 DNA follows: TGTGCCAGCAGCTCGCTAGCGGGCTGGAAACTTAGCACAGATACGCAGTATTTT.

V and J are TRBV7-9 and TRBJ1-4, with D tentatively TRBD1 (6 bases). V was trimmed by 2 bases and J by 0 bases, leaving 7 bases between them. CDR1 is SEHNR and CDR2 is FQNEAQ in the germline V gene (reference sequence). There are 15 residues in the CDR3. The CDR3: CASSLRTATNEKLFF. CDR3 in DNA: TGTGCCAGCAGCTTAAGGACAGCAACTAATGAAAAACTGTTTTTT.

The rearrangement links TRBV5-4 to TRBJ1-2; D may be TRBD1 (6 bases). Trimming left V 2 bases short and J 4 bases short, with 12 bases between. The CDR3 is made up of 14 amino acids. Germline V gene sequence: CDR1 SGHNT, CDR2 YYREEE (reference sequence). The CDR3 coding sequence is TGTGCCAGCAGCTTAGCAGGGGCGGGCTATGGCTACACCTTC. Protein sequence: CASSLAGAGYGYTF. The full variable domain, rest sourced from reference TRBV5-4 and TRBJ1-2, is ETGVTQSPTHLIKTRGQQVTLRCSSQSGHNTVSWYQQALGQGPQFIFQYYREEENGRGNFPPRFSGLQFPNYSSELNVNALELDDSALYLCASSLAGAGYGYTFGSGTRLTVV.

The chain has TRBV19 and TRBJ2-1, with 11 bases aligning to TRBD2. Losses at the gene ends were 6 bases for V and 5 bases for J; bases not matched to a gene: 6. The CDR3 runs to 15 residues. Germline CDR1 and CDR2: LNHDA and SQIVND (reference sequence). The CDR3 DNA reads TGTGCCAGTAGGACTAGCGGGGTGGAGAACAATGAGCAGTTCTTC. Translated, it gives CASRTSGVENNEQFF.

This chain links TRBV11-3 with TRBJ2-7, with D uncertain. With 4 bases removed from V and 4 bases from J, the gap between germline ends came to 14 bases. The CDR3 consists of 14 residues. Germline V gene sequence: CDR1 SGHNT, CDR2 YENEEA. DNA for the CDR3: TGTGCCAGCAGCTCAACGGTTACCCGGTACGAGCAGTACTTC. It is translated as CASSSTVTRYEQYF.

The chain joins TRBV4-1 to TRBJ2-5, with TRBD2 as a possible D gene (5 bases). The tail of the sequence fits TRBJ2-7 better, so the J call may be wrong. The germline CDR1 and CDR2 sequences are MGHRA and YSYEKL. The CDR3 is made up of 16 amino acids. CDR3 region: CASSQVRGAVTYEQYF. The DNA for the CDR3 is TGCGCCAGCAGCCAGGTGCGAGGAGCGGTTACCTACGAGCAGTACTTC.

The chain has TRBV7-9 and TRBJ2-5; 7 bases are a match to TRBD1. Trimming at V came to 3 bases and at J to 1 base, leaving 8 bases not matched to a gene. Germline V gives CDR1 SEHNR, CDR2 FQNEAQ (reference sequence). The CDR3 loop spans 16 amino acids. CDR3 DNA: TGTGCCAGCAGCTTTCCGACAGGGAAAAGCCAAGAGACCCAGTACTTC. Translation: CASSFPTGKSQETQYF.

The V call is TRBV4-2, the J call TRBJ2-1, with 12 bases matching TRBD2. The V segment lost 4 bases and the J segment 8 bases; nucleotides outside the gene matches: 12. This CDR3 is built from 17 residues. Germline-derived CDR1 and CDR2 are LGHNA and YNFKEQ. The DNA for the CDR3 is TGTGCCAGCAGCCCCACGACCTCTAGCGGGAGGGCATATGAGCAGTTCTTC. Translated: CASSPTTSSGRAYEQFF.

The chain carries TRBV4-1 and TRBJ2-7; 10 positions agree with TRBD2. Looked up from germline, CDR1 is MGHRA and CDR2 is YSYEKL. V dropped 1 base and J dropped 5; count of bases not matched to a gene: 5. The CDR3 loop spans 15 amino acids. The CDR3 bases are TGCGCCAGCAGCCAAGTAGCGGGAGGTGGTCACGAGCAGTACTTC. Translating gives CASSQVAGGGHEQYF.

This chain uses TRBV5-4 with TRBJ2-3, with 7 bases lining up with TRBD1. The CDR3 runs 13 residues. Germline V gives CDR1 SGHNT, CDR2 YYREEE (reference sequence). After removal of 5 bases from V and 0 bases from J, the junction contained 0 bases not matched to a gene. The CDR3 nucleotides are TGTGCCAGCAGGGACAGGAGCACAGATACGCAGTATTTT. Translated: CASRDRSTDTQYF.